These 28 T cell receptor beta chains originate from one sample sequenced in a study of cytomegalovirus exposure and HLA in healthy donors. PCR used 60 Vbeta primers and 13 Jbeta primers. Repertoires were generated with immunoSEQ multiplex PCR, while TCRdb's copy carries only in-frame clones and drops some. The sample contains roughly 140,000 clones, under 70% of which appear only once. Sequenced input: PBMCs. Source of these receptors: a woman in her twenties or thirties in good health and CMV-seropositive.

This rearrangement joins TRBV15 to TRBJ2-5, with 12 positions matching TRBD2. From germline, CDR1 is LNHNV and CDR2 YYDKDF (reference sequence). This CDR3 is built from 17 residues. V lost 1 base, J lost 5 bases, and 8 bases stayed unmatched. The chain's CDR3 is CATSRVKGLAGWETQYF. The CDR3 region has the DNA TGTGCCACCAGCAGAGTAAAAGGACTAGCGGGATGGGAGACCCAGTACTTC.

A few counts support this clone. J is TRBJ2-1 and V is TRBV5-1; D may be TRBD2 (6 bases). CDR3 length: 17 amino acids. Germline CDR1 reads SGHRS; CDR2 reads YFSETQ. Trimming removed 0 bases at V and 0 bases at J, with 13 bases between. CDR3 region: CASSLAGTPSSYNEQFF. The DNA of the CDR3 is TGCGCCAGCAGCTTGGCCGGGACTCCTAGCTCCTACAATGAGCAGTTCTTC.

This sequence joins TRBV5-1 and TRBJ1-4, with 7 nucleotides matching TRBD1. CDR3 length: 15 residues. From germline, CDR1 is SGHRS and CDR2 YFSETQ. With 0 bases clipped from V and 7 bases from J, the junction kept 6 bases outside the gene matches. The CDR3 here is CASSLGGGDFEKLFF. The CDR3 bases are TGCGCCAGCAGCTTGGGAGGGGGCGATTTTGAAAAACTGTTTTTT.

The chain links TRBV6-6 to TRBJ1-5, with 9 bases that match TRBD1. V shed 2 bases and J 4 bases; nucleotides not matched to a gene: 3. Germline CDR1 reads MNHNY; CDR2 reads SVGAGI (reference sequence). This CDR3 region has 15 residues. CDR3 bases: TGTGCCAGCAGTTACGACAGGGGGGCTAATCAGCCCCAGCATTTT. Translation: CASSYDRGANQPQHF.

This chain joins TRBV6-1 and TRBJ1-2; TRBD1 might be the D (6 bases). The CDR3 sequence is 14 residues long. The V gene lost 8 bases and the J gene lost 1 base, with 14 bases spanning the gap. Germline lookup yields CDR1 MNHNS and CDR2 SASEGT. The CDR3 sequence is CASGRQDVNYGYTF. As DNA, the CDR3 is TGTGCCAGCGGCAGACAGGACGTTAACTATGGCTACACCTTC.

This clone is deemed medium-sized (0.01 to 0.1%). This CDR3 is CASSDSGGAGETQYF. CDR3 nucleotides: TGTGCCAGCAGTGACAGCGGGGGGGCCGGGGAGACCCAGTACTTC. The chain joins TRBV6-4 to TRBJ2-5; 10 nucleotides line up with TRBD2. The CDR3 is 15 amino acids. The trim removed 2 bases at V and 5 bases at J, leaving 5 bases unmatched. The germline V gene encodes CDR1 MRHNA and CDR2 SNTAGT.

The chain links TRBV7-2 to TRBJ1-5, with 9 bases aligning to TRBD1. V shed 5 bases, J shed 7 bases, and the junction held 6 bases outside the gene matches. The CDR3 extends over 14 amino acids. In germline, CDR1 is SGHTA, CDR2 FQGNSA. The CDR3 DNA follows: TGTGCCAGCAGCCCTGGGACAGGGCCCCAGCCCCAGCATTTT. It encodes CASSPGTGPQPQHF.

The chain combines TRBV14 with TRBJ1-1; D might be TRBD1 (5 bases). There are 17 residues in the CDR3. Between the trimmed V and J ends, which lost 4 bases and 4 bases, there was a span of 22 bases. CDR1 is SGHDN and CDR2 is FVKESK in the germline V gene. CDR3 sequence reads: CASSLKALMTVTTEAFF. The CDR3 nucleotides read TGTGCCAGCAGCCTGAAAGCCCTGATGACAGTCACCACTGAAGCTTTCTTT.

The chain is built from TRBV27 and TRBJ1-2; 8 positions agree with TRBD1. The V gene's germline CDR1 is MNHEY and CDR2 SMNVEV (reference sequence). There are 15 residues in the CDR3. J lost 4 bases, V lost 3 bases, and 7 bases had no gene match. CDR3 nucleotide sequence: TGTGCCAGCAGTTTCGCGGCAGGGGGCTCCTATGGCTACACCTTC. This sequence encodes CASSFAAGGSYGYTF.

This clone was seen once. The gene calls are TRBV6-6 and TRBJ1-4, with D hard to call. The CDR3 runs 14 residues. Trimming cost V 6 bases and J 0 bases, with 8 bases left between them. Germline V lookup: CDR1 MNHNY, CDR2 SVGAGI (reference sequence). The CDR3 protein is CASSLGATNEKLFF. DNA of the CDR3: TGTGCCAGCAGCCTCGGAGCAACTAATGAAAAACTGTTTTTT.

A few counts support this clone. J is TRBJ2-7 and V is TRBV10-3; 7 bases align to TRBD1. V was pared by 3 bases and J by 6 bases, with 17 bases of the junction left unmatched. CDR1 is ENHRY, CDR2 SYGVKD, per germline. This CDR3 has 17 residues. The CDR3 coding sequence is TGTGCCATCAGTGATAAGATTACAGGGGACGGCTCTCTCGAGCAGTACTTC. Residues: CAISDKITGDGSLEQYF.

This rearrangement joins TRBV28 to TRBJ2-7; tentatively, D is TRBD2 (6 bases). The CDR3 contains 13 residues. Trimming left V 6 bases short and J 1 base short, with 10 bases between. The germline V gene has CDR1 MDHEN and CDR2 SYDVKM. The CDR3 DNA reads TGTGCCAGCAGGATTGGGACTTCCTACGAGCAGTACTTC. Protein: CASRIGTSYEQYF.

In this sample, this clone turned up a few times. CDR3 bases: TGTGCCAGCAGTGAAAGTAACAGGGACAATCAGCCCCAGCATTTT. Protein: CASSESNRDNQPQHF. The rearrangement joins TRBV6-1 to TRBJ1-5; D perhaps matches TRBD1 (6 bases). The CDR3 runs 15 residues. V was cut by 2 bases and J by 3 bases, with 11 bases left in between. The germline V gene encodes CDR1 MNHNS and CDR2 SASEGT.

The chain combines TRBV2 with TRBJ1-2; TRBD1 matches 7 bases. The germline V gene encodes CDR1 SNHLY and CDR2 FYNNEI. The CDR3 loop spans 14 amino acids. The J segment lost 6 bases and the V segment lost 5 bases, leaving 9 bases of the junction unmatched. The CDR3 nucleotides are TGTGCCAGCAGTTTTACAGACAGGGAGAATGGCTACACCTTC. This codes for CASSFTDRENGYTF. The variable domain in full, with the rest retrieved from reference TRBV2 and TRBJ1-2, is EPEVTQTPSHQVTQMGQEVILRCVPISNHLYFYWYRQILGQKVEFLVSFYNNEISEKSEIFDDQFSVERPDGSNFTLKIRSTKLEDSAMYFCASSFTDRENGYTFGSGTRLTVV.

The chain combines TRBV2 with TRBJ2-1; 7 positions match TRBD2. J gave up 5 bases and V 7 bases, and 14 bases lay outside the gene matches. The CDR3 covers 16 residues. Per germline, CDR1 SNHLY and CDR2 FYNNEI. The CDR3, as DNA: TGTGCCAGCAACCGGGGGGAACTCCAGGCCAACAATGAGCAGTTCTTC. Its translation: CASNRGELQANNEQFF.

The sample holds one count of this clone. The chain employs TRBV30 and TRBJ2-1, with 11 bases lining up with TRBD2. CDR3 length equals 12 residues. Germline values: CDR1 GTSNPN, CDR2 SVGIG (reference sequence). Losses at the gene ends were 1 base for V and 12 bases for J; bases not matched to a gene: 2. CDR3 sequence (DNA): TGTGCCTGGAGTGATCTAGCGGGGGGGCAGTTCTTC. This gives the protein CAWSDLAGGQFF.

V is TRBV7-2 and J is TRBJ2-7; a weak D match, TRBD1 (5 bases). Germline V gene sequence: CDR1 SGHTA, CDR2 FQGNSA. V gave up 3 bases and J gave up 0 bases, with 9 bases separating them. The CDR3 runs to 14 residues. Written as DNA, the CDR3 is TGTGCCAGCAGCTTCCAGGGTTTCTCCTACGAGCAGTACTTC. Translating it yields CASSFQGFSYEQYF. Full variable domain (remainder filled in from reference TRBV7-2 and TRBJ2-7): GAGVSQSPSNKVTEKGKDVELRCDPISGHTALYWYRQSLGQGLEFLIYFQGNSAPDKSGLPSDRFSAERTGGSVSTLTIQRTQQEDSAVYLCASSFQGFSYEQYFGPGTRLTVT.

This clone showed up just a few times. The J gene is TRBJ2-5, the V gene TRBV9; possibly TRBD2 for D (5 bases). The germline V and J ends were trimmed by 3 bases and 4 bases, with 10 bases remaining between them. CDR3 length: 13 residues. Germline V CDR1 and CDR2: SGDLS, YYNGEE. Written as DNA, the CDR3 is TGTGCCAGCAGCGGACTAAGTCGAGAGACCCAGTACTTC. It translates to CASSGLSRETQYF.

The CDR3 loop is CASSQVLAGGRDTQYF. The CDR3 nucleotides are TGCGCCAGCAGCCAAGTGCTAGCGGGAGGTAGAGATACGCAGTATTTT. The chain carries TRBV4-1 and TRBJ2-3, with TRBD2 identical over 11 bases. The germline gives CDR1 MGHRA, CDR2 YSYEKL. The CDR3 covers 16 residues. V trimming: 1 base; J trimming: 5 bases; junction bases outside the gene matches: 5.

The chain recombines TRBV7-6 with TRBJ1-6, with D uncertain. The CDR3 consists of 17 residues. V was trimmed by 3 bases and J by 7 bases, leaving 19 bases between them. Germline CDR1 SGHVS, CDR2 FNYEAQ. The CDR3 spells CASSLSLGRGSNSPLHF. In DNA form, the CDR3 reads TGTGCCAGCAGCTTGTCTCTGGGCCGGGGTTCGAATTCACCCCTCCACTTT.

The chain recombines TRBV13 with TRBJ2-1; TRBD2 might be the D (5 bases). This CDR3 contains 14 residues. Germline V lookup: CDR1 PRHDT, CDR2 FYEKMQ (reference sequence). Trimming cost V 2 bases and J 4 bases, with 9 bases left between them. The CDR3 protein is CASSLTLEYNEQFF. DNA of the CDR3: TGTGCCAGCAGCTTAACACTAGAGTACAATGAGCAGTTCTTC.

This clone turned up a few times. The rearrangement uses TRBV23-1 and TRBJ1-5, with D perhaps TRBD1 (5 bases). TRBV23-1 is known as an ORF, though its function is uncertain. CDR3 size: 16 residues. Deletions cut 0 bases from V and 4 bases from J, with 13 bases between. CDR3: CASSQSGRAENQPQHF. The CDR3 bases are TGCGCCAGCAGTCAATCAGGCAGGGCAGAGAATCAGCCCCAGCATTTT.

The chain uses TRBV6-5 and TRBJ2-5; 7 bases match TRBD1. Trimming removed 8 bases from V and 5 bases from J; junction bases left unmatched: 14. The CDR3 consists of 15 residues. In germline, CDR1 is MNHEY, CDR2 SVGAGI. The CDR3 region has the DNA TGTGCCAGCCAGTTAGTAGGGGGCACGTATGAGACCCAGTACTTC. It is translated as CASQLVGGTYETQYF.

CDR3 residues: CAWSIGMLGETQYF. The CDR3 DNA follows: TGTGCCTGGAGCATCGGGATGCTGGGGGAGACCCAGTACTTC. The chain joins TRBV30 to TRBJ2-5; D possibly corresponds to TRBD2 (5 bases). V gave up 3 bases and J gave up 5 bases, with 16 bases separating them. CDR3 length: 14 amino acids. Germline CDR1 GTSNPN, CDR2 SVGIG (reference sequence). The whole variable domain, filled in from reference TRBV30 and TRBJ2-5, reads SQTIHQWPATLVQPVGSPLSLECTVEGTSNPNLYWYRQAAGRGLQLLFYSVGIGQISSEVPQNLSASRPQDRQFILSSKKLLLSDSGFYLCAWSIGMLGETQYFGPGTRLLVL.

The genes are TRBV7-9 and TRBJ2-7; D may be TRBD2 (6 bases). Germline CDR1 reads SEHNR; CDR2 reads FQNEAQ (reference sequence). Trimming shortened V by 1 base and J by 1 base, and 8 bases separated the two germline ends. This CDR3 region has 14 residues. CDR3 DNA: TGTGCCAGCAGCTTAGGGCGGGATTCCTACGAGCAGTACTTC. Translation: CASSLGRDSYEQYF.

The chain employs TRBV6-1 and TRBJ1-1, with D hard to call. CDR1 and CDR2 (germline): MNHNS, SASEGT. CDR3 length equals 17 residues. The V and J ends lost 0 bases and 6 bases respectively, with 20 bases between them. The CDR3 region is CASSEAIGLMLRAEAFF. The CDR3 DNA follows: TGTGCCAGCAGTGAAGCCATAGGACTCATGCTTCGGGCTGAAGCTTTCTTT.

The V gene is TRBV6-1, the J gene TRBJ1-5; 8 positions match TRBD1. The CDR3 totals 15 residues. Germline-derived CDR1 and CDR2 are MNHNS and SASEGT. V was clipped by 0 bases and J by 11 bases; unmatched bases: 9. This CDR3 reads CASSEATGQGGSQHF. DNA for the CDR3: TGTGCCAGCAGTGAAGCGACCGGACAGGGAGGATCCCAGCATTTT.

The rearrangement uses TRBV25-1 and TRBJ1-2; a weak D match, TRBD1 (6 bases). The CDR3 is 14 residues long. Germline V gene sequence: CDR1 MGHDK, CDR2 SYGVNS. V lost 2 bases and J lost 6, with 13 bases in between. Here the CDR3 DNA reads TGTGCCAGCAGTGAAACTGGGGGCTACGATGGCTACACCTTC. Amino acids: CASSETGGYDGYTF.